This T cell receptor (beta chain) was obtained from a study of control samples from healthy donors and cancer patients. CDR3 size: 14 residues. The junction had 6 bases not matched to a gene; V was cut back by 9 bases and J by 3 bases. The germline CDR1 and CDR2 sequences are MNHNY and SVGAGI (reference sequence). Assay: immunoSEQ multiplex PCR; the TCRdb copy retains only in-frame clones and omits some. The data contain approximately 84,000 clones, around 80% of them singletons. The chain has TRBV6-6 and TRBJ2-3, with 10 bases identical to TRBD1. This receptor was taken from a woman aged 60 to 75 in good health. Sequences were obtained from blood. CDR3 amino acids: CARPGQGRTDTQYF. The CDR3 DNA sequence: TGTGCCAGGCCGGGACAGGGGCGAACAGATACGCAGTATTTT.